What follows is one TCR beta chain and its context. The sample comes from a study of blood T cell repertoires in COVID-19. Profiling relied on immunoSEQ multiplex PCR, and the TCRdb table lists in-frame clones only, not all of them. The table shows approximately 120,000 clones, with 81% occurring only once. Germline loops: CDR1 LNHDA, CDR2 SQIVND (reference sequence). Trimming removed 3 bases at V and 5 bases at J, with 15 bases between. This CDR3 spans 15 amino acids. Sequencing input: peripheral blood. The source of this sequence is a man aged 25-45 years with COVID-19, enrolled during active disease. The rearrangement joins TRBV19 to TRBJ2-3; the D gene is possibly TRBD2 (5 bases). The CDR3 sequence is CASSMVGVDGDTQYF. CDR3 sequence (DNA): TGTGCCAGTAGTATGGTCGGGGTGGATGGAGATACGCAGTATTTT.